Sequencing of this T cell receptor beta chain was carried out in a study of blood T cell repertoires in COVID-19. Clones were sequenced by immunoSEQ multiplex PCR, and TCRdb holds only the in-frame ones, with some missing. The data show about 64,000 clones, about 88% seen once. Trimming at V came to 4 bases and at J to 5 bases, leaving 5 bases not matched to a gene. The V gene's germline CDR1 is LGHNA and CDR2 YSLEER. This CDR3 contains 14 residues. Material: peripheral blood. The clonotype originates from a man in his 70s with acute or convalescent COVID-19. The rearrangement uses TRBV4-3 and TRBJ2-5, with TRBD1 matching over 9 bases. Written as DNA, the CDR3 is TGCGCCAGCAGCCCTACAGGGGGCTTCGAGACCCAGTACTTC. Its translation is CASSPTGGFETQYF.